Each of the 27 T cell receptor beta chains below was sequenced from the same sample in a study of CD8 T cells in Susac syndrome. The authors reverse transcribed roughly 0.5 to 1 ug RNA with random hexamers. TCRdb analysed the immunoSEQ multiplex PCR reads with MiXCR anew, one entry per CDR3 protein. The sample consists of some 220,000 distinct CDR3 sequences, 95% of them appearing once. Sequencing was done on a sample of CD4+ T cells from PBMCs. The source is a human donor with multiple sclerosis.

The V call is TRBV12-3 or TRBV12-4, the J call TRBJ2-1, with D unclear. Trimming removed 1 base at V and 6 bases at J, with 7 bases between. The CDR3 is 13 residues long. In DNA, the CDR3 is TGTGCCAGCAGTTTAGTTAGAGGCAATGAGCAGTTCTTC. Its protein is CASSLVRGNEQFF.

This rearrangement joins TRBV27 to TRBJ1-6; D not certain. The CDR3 runs 13 residues. Looked up from germline, CDR1 is MNHEY and CDR2 is SMNVEV (reference sequence). Trimming left V 11 bases short and J 4 bases short, with 12 bases between. In nucleotides, the CDR3 is TGTGCCGTGGGAGGAAGGTATAATTCACCCCTCCACTTT. Its translation: CAVGGRYNSPLHF.

The chain employs TRBV29-1 and TRBJ1-1; D unclear. The germline V and J ends were trimmed by 6 bases and 2 bases, with 10 bases remaining between them. Per germline, CDR1 SQVTM and CDR2 ANQGSEA. The CDR3 sequence is 12 residues long. CDR3 DNA sequence: TGCAGCGTCCTCCCTTATAACACTGAAGCTTTCTTT. This translates into CSVLPYNTEAFF.

This clonotype has a single count. This chain connects TRBV7-3 to TRBJ2-1; D gene ambiguous. CDR1 is SGHTA, CDR2 FQGTGA, per germline. The V end was cut by 5 bases, the J end by 5 bases, with 10 bases between. The CDR3 totals 13 residues. CDR3 protein: CASSTHANNEQFF. The CDR3 DNA reads as TGTGCCAGCAGCACCCACGCTAACAATGAGCAGTTCTTC.

The J gene is TRBJ1-2, the V gene TRBV20-1, with 9 bases lining up with TRBD1. Germline V CDR1 and CDR2: DFQATT, SNEGSKA (reference sequence). The CDR3 is 16 residues long. With 7 bases clipped from V and 4 bases from J, the junction kept 16 bases outside the gene matches. CDR3 residues: CSVSSPHRGRTYGYTF. The CDR3 DNA sequence: TGCAGTGTTAGTTCTCCGCACAGGGGGCGTACCTATGGCTACACCTTC.

The rearrangement uses TRBV20-1 and TRBJ2-5; TRBD1 matches at 7 bases. V trimming: 4 bases; J trimming: 5 bases; junction bases outside the gene matches: 1. Germline assignment: CDR1 DFQATT and CDR2 SNEGSKA (reference sequence). This CDR3 is 11 amino acids long. CDR3 region: CSATTGETQYF. The CDR3 region has the DNA TGCAGTGCTACGACAGGGGAGACCCAGTACTTC.

This chain links TRBV20-1 with TRBJ2-1, with D unclear. Between the trimmed V and J ends, which lost 3 bases and 3 bases, there was a span of 3 bases. Germline CDR1 and CDR2: DFQATT and SNEGSKA (reference sequence). This CDR3 has 11 amino acids. The CDR3 DNA sequence: TGCAGTGCTAGGGTCTACAATGAGCAGTTCTTC. Protein sequence: CSARVYNEQFF.

The chain carries TRBV23-1 and TRBJ1-6; D is ambiguous. TRBV23-1 is an ORF; its function is uncertain. This CDR3 region has 11 residues. V gave up 7 bases and J gave up 7 bases, with 5 bases separating them. The CDR3 DNA reads as TGCGCCAGCACATCCAATTCACCCCTCCACTTT. This gives the protein CASTSNSPLHF.

This sequence joins TRBV9 and TRBJ2-3, with D possibly TRBD1 on 6 matching bases. CDR1 is SGDLS and CDR2 is YYNGEE in the germline V gene. Trimming took 6 bases from V and 0 from J, leaving 14 bases between them. The CDR3 totals 15 residues. This CDR3 reads CASTLGAQSTDTQYF. As DNA, the CDR3 is TGTGCCAGCACGTTGGGGGCCCAAAGCACAGATACGCAGTATTTT.

The chain combines TRBV20-1 with TRBJ2-2; D is uncertain. CDR1 is DFQATT, CDR2 SNEGSKA, per germline (reference sequence). The germline V and J ends were trimmed by 4 bases and 2 bases, with 17 bases remaining between them. CDR3 size: 16 residues. The CDR3, as DNA: TGCAGTGCTATAAATCGTGGTGTAGGCAACACCGGGGAGCTGTTTTTT. As protein: CSAINRGVGNTGELFF.

The J gene is TRBJ2-1, the V gene TRBV29-1, with 7 nucleotides matching TRBD2. V trimming: 2 bases; J trimming: 2 bases; junction bases outside the gene matches: 3. This CDR3 contains 14 residues. Germline V gene data show CDR1 as SQVTM and CDR2 as ANQGSEA. The CDR3 here is CSVEQRGTYNEQFF. The CDR3 region has the DNA TGCAGCGTTGAACAGCGGGGTACCTACAATGAGCAGTTCTTC.

This chain uses TRBV6-1 with TRBJ2-1; maybe TRBD2 (5 bases). With 6 bases removed from V and 7 bases from J, the gap between germline ends came to 25 bases. Germline V lookup: CDR1 MNHNS, CDR2 SASEGT. The CDR3 totals 17 residues. In DNA form, the CDR3 reads TGTGCCAGCAGGGTTCTAAGGCTTCGGGATAGCGCGAATGAGCAGTTCTTC. Protein: CASRVLRLRDSANEQFF.

Comment on this clonotype: At one end, the junction sequence differs from germline, possibly due to a read error. The chain employs TRBV9 and TRBJ1-1; D not certain. The CDR3 has 13 amino acids. Per germline, CDR1 SGDLS and CDR2 YYNGEE. The chain's CDR3 is CASSVGRNTEAFF. The CDR3, as DNA: TGTGCCAGCAGTGTAGGAAGGAACACTGAAGCTTTCTTT.

The chain employs TRBV4-1 and TRBJ2-1; D could derive from TRBD1 or TRBD2 (6 bases each). Per germline, CDR1 MGHRA and CDR2 YSYEKL. V was pared by 4 bases and J by 0 bases, with 16 bases between. The CDR3 is made up of 17 amino acids. In nucleotides, the CDR3 is TGCGCCAGCAGCCCCAGACAGGCGGGGAGCTCCTACAATGAGCAGTTCTTC. Translating it yields CASSPRQAGSSYNEQFF.

A word on this clonotype: One junction end does not reproduce the germline sequence, and a read error may be involved. The V and J genes are TRBV15 and TRBJ1-3, with 9 bases aligning to TRBD1. The CDR3 is 15 amino acids. The germline V gene encodes CDR1 LNHNV and CDR2 YYDKDF (reference sequence). Here the CDR3 reads CTTSRDRGQGNTIYF. The DNA for the CDR3 is TGTACCACCAGCAGAGACCGAGGACAGGGGAACACCATATATTTT.

This rearrangement joins TRBV7-3 to TRBJ2-5; TRBD1 matches 10 bases. The CDR3 contains 14 residues. The ends lost 6 bases at V and 5 bases at J; junction bases unmatched: 6. Germline CDR1 reads SGHTA; CDR2 reads FQGTGA. DNA of the CDR3: TGTGCCAGCAGTTCCTCGGGACAGGGGGAGACCCAGTACTTC. It is translated as CASSSSGQGETQYF.

CDR3 bases: TGTGCCAGCAGTGTGACTAGAACAGATACGCAGTATTTT. It specifies CASSVTRTDTQYF. The chain is built from TRBV2 and TRBJ2-3; a weak D match, TRBD2 (6 bases). The V end was cut by 4 bases, the J end by 3 bases, with 8 bases between. Looked up from germline, CDR1 is SNHLY and CDR2 is FYNNEI. The CDR3 is 13 residues long.

The chain employs TRBV2 and TRBJ1-6; D is uncertain. Germline lookup yields CDR1 SNHLY and CDR2 FYNNEI. V was shortened by 1 base and J by 10 bases, with 8 bases between the two germline ends. This CDR3 contains 13 residues. The CDR3 coding sequence is TGTGCCAGCAGTGAAGGGAGGCTCTCACCCCTCCACTTT. This encodes CASSEGRLSPLHF.

The chain has TRBV24-1 and TRBJ2-7; the D gene is possibly TRBD1 (6 bases). The V and J ends lost 2 bases and 1 base respectively, with 14 bases between them. The CDR3 totals 16 residues. CDR1 is KGHDR and CDR2 is SFDVKD in the germline V gene. The CDR3 nucleotides read TGTGCCACCAGTGATTCGTGTACAGGGTATTCCTACGAGCAGTACTTC. Translating it yields CATSDSCTGYSYEQYF.

A single count supports this clonotype. The chain uses TRBV5-1 and TRBJ2-7, with TRBD2 matching 9 bases. The ends lost 1 base at V and 1 base at J; junction bases unmatched: 9. The germline CDR1 and CDR2 sequences are SGHRS and YFSETQ. The CDR3 covers 17 residues. The CDR3 nucleotides read TGCGCCAGCAGCTTGTCTCTCGGCGGGAGGGGTTCCTACGAGCAGTACTTC. This sequence encodes CASSLSLGGRGSYEQYF.

V usage is TRBV25-1 and J usage is TRBJ2-2; 8 bases map to TRBD1. J was trimmed by 1 base and V by 5 bases; bases with no gene match: 6. There are 16 residues in the CDR3. Looked up from germline, CDR1 is MGHDK and CDR2 is SYGVNS. Here the CDR3 reads CASSRPGTGNTGELFF. CDR3 coding DNA: TGTGCCAGCAGTCGCCCCGGGACAGGGAACACCGGGGAGCTGTTTTTT.

The chain links TRBV20-1 to TRBJ2-4, with TRBD2 identical over 10 bases. This CDR3 is built from 15 residues. The germline gives CDR1 DFQATT, CDR2 SNEGSKA (reference sequence). The V segment lost 5 bases and the J segment 1 base; nucleotides outside the gene matches: 5. The CDR3 DNA sequence: TGCAGTGCTTTGGGACTAGCGAGGGCCAAAAACATTCAGTACTTC. This translates into CSALGLARAKNIQYF.

J is TRBJ1-1 and V is TRBV5-1; D unresolved. CDR3 size: 14 residues. V gave up 4 bases and J gave up 1 base, with 11 bases separating them. From germline, CDR1 is SGHRS and CDR2 YFSETQ. CDR3 region: CASSRFWGNTEAFF. The CDR3 DNA reads TGCGCCAGCAGCCGATTTTGGGGGAACACTGAAGCTTTCTTT.

The chain employs TRBV7-2 and TRBJ2-1; maybe TRBD1 (6 bases). The length of the CDR3 is 15 residues. V lost 5 bases, J lost 8 bases, and 19 bases lay in between. The germline gives CDR1 SGHTA, CDR2 FQGNSA. DNA of the CDR3: TGTGCCAGCAGCCGGGCTGGAACAGGGTTCGATGAGCAGTTCTTC. Protein sequence: CASSRAGTGFDEQFF.

The chain carries TRBV12-3 or TRBV12-4 and TRBJ1-1, with D possibly being TRBD1 (6 bases). V was shortened by 4 bases and J by 1 base, with 10 bases between the two germline ends. The CDR3 extends over 14 amino acids. CDR3 sequence (DNA): TGTGCCAGCAGTTCGAACAGGGAGAACACTGAAGCTTTCTTT. Amino acid sequence: CASSSNRENTEAFF.

The chain is built from TRBV20-1 and TRBJ1-6, with 9 bases matching TRBD1. Germline CDR1 DFQATT, CDR2 SNEGSKA (reference sequence). The V and J ends lost 0 bases and 5 bases, in that order; junction bases with no gene match: 8. This CDR3 is 17 amino acids long. CDR3 nucleotide sequence: TGCAGTGCTAGAGATCCAATGACAGGGGGTGATAATTCACCCCTCCACTTT. Translation gives CSARDPMTGGDNSPLHF.

This chain links TRBV16 with TRBJ2-7; D is possibly TRBD1 (6 bases). The CDR3 runs to 12 residues. CDR1 KGHSY and CDR2 FQNENV come from the germline V gene. Trimming shortened V by 5 bases and J by 6 bases, and 11 bases separated the two germline ends. DNA for the CDR3: TGTGCCAGCAGCAAACAGGGTCCCGAGCAGTACTTC. As protein: CASSKQGPEQYF.